Ten or more counts support the clone carrying this T cell receptor (beta chain). Its antigen remains unknown. TCRdb re-analysed the multiplex PCR reads in MiXCR, keeping a single row per CDR3 protein. The table records 100,000 to 150,000 distinct CDR3 sequences, about a fifth of them present only once. V dropped 2 bases and J dropped 9; count of bases not matched to a gene: 4. The CDR3 is 15 residues long. Germline lookup yields CDR1 SGHTS and CDR2 YDEGEE. Axillary draining lymph nodes of breast cancer patients supplied the node samples. This entry belongs to a study of breast tumors, draining lymph nodes, adjacent tissues. General study results and limits: Tumors had less TCR diversity than lymph nodes, more than nontumor tissue. Tumor T cell lymph node origin was a supported hypothesis, not proven. The data were judged consistent with most tumor T cells coming from lymph node and expanding in tumor.

Sequencing was done on a sample of axillary lymph node tissue. The chain is built from TRBV5-8 and TRBJ2-1; 14 nucleotides match TRBD2. This TCR was sampled from a female donor with breast cancer. Some clones in this sample may be carry-over from other donors' samples. The CDR3 here is CASSFGTSGRVEQFF. The CDR3 region has the DNA TGTGCCAGCAGCTTCGGGACTAGCGGGAGAGTTGAGCAGTTCTTC.